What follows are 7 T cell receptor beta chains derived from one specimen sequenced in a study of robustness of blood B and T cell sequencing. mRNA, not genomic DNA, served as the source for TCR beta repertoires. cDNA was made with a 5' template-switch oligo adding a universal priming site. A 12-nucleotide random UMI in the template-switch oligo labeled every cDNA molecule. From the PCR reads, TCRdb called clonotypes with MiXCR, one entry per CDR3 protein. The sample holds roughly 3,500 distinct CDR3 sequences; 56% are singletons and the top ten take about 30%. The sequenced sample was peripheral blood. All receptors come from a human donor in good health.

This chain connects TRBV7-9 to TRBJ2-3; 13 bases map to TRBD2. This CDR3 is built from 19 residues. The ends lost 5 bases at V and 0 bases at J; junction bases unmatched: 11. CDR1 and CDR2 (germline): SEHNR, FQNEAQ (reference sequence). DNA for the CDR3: TGTGCCAGCAGCCTAAGACGGACTAGCGGGGGAAGTAGCACAGATACGCAGTATTTT. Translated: CASSLRRTSGGSSTDTQYF.

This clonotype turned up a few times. This chain's CDR3 is CASSYKDRGYEQYF. In DNA, the CDR3 is TGTGCCAGCAGCTATAAGGACAGGGGTTACGAGCAGTACTTC. The chain carries TRBV6-5 and TRBJ2-7; 9 bases are a match to TRBD1. V shed 6 bases, J shed 4 bases, and the junction held 7 bases outside the gene matches. The CDR3 totals 14 residues. Germline V gives CDR1 MNHEY, CDR2 SVGAGI.

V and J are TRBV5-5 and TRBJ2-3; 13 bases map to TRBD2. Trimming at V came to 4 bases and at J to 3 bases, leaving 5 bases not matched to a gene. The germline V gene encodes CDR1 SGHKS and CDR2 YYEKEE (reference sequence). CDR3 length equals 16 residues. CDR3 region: CASSVLAGGLTDTQYF. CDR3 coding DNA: TGTGCCAGCAGCGTACTAGCGGGGGGGCTAACAGATACGCAGTATTTT. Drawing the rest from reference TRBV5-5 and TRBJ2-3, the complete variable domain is DAGVTQSPTHLIKTRGQQVTLRCSPISGHKSVSWYQQVLGQGPQFIFQYYEKEERGRGNFPDRFSARQFPNYSSELNVNALLLGDSALYLCASSVLAGGLTDTQYFGPGTRLTVL.

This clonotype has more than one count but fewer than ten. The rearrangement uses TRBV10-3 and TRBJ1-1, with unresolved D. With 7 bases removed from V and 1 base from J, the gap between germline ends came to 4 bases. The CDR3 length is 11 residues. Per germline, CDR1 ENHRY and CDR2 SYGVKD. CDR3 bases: TGTGCCATCATGGAGAACACTGAAGCTTTCTTT. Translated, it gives CAIMENTEAFF.

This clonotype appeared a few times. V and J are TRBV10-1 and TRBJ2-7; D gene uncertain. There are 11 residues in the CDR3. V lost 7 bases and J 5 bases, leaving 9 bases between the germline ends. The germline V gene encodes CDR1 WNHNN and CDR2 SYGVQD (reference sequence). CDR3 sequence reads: CASISSHEQYF. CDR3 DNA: TGCGCCAGCATCTCGAGCCACGAGCAGTACTTC.

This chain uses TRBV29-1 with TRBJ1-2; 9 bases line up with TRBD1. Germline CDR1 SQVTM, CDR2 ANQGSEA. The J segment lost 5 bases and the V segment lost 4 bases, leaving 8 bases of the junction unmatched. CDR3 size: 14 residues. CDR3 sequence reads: CSVGTGGGRYGYTF. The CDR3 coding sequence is TGCAGCGTTGGAACAGGGGGCGGTAGATATGGCTACACCTTC.

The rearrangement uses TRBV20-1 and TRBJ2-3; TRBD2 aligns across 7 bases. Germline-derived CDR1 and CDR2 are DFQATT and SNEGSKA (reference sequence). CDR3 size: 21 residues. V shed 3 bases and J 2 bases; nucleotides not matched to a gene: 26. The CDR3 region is CSASGLSLGAGKNGPTDTQYF. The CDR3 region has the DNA TGCAGTGCTAGTGGCCTAAGTTTGGGAGCGGGGAAAAACGGGCCCACAGATACGCAGTATTTT.